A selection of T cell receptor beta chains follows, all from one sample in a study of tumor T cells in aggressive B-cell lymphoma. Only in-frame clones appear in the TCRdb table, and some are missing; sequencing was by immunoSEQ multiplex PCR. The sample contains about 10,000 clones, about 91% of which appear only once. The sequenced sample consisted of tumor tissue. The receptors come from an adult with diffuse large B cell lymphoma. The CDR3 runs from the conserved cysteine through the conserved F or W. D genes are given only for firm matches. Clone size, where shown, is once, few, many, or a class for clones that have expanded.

TGCGCCAGCAGCCAATTACTGATTCCTCTAGATGGAAACACCATATATTTT | CASSQLLIPLDGNTIYF | TRBV4-3 | . | TRBJ1-3 | .
TGTGCCAGCTCACCACCGGGACAGGGACAAGAGACCCAGTACTTC | CASSPPGQGQETQYF | TRBV18 | TRBD1 | TRBJ2-5 | .
TGTGCCAGCAATATGGTCGGGGAGGGGGAGGGGGTTGGTGGCAATGAGCAGTTCTTC | CASNMVGEGEGVGGNEQFF | TRBV27 | . | TRBJ2-1 | .
TGTGCCAGCAGTGTGGCAGGGTTCACAGATACGCAGTATTTT | CASSVAGFTDTQYF | TRBV6-1 | . | TRBJ2-3 | .
TGCGCCAGCATCGCTAGTAGTTGTGAGACCCAGTACTTC | CASIASSCETQYF | TRBV23-1 | . | TRBJ2-5 | once
TGTGCCAGTAGTCTGGCCGAAGAACACACTGAAGCTTTCTTT | CASSLAEEHTEAFF | TRBV19 | . | TRBJ1-1 | .
TGTGCCAGCAGCTTAGACTGGGCCTATGGCTACACCTTC | CASSLDWAYGYTF | TRBV7-9 | . | TRBJ1-2 | once
TGTGCCAGTAGTAACAGGGGTCCCTGGGATACGCAGTATTTT | CASSNRGPWDTQYF | TRBV19 | TRBD1 | TRBJ2-3 | .
TGTGCCAGCAGCTTAGCCAGACTAGCGGGGACCCACAATGAGCAGTTCTTC | CASSLARLAGTHNEQFF | TRBV7-2 | TRBD2 | TRBJ2-1 | .
TGCGCCAGCAGCCAAGTAGACAGGGTGAACACTGAAGCTTTCTTT | CASSQVDRVNTEAFF | TRBV4-1 | TRBD1 | TRBJ1-1 | .
TGCGCCAGCTCCCGGAGCCCTCTTAGCACAGATACGCAGTATTTT | CASSRSPLSTDTQYF | TRBV5-1 | . | TRBJ2-3 | .
TGTGCCAGCAGCGAGTGGTCGGGAGCAGGAAATGAGCAGTTCTTC | CASSEWSGAGNEQFF | TRBV9 | . | TRBJ2-1 | .
TGTGCCAGCAGTTCACAGGGGGCCCCCGGGGAGCTGTTTTTT | CASSSQGAPGELFF | TRBV28 | TRBD1 | TRBJ2-2 | .
TGTGCCAGCAGCTTTGCGCCATTCTTACTAGCGAACCAAGAGACCCAGTACTTC | CASSFAPFLLANQETQYF | TRBV12-1 | . | TRBJ2-5 | .